This T cell receptor beta chain was sequenced for a study of beta chain features in type 1 diabetes. Expressed TCRB transcripts were sequenced because the isolated RNA had all been reverse transcribed beforehand. Sequencing was performed with immunoSEQ multiplex PCR; in TCRdb, only in-frame clones are kept and a portion is missing. The data show over 100,000 clones, 30% to 50% seen once. CDR1 is LNHNV and CDR2 is YYDKDF in the germline V gene (reference sequence). The CDR3 has 14 amino acids. Trimming removed 5 bases from V and 2 bases from J, with 9 bases in between. The sequenced sample was stem cell memory CD4+ T cells from blood. The chain joins TRBV15 to TRBJ2-2; D is unclear. This sequence originates from a woman under 30 in good health. CDR3 DNA sequence: TGTGCCACCAGCGGCCGGGTTAACACCGGGGAGCTGTTTTTT. Translating gives CATSGRVNTGELFF.